Reported below is one T cell receptor (beta chain). Libraries were prepared by immunoSEQ multiplex PCR; TCRdb keeps only in-frame clonotypes and omits some of them. The sample yields roughly 76,000 clones, around nine tenths seen once. This record comes from a study of T cell changes during pregnancy in multiple sclerosis. The CDR3 consists of 17 residues. CDR1 is MGHRA and CDR2 is YSYEKL in the germline V gene. V shed 3 bases, J shed 2 bases, and the junction held 13 bases outside the gene matches. This material consisted of CD4+ T cells from peripheral blood mononuclear cells, taken in the second trimester of pregnancy. The chain couples TRBV4-1 to TRBJ2-7, with 7 bases lining up with TRBD1. The sequence was collected from a female donor with multiple sclerosis, enrolled in a pregnancy study. Here the CDR3 reads CASSHSRTGRRTYEQYF. The DNA for the CDR3 is TGCGCCAGCAGCCATTCCAGGACAGGTAGGAGAACCTACGAGCAGTACTTC.